The following is a T cell receptor delta chain sequence with its context. Its cognate antigen has yet to be identified. TCRdb's protein for this DNA is that of a much larger clone and differs from the translation at residue 14, likely a read error; the protein shown is the DNA translation. The sample contains more than one DNA sequence encoding this CDR3. These data are taken from a study of γδ T cells in repeated Plasmodium falciparum infection (dated by TCRdb to the early 2020s). Regarding the research as a whole: The natural-infection arm enrolled Malian children exposed to intense seasonal malaria transmission, compared against age and gender matched Australian children. Malian gammadelta TCR repertoires were analysed cross-sectionally during no-transmission periods and were analysed longitudinally across acute febrile malaria episodes. The study looked at how repeated Plasmodium falciparum infection shapes the human gammadelta T cell repertoire, using both natural infection in Mali and controlled human malaria infection. Samples were collected from controlled-infection subjects at baseline, immediately before selected infections, and 21 days after each infection. Five malaria-naive U.S. adults underwent four controlled human malaria infections by bites from P. falciparum NF54-infected Anopheles stephensi mosquitoes over 644 days.

The library was produced with multiplex PCR. This sample was sequenced with an Illumina MiSeq. From each sorted gammadelta T cell sample, both TCR gamma (TRG) and TCR delta (TRD) chains were sequenced. In the paper's pipeline: Repertoire analyses included clonotype tree plots, accumulated frequency of the top 20 clonotypes, diversity index (DI) and D75 metrics. Clonotypes were called again by TCRdb from the public reads via CATT, and duplicate nucleotide sequences were then merged into one entry. V and J calls and clone size were set by TCRdb, not the authors. The sample contains about 50,000 delta-chain clones, approximately 1.8% of them found a single time. Jointly, the top ten make up around 25% of the sample. For bulk TCR repertoire analysis, Vgamma9/Vdelta2+ and Vdelta2-negative gammadelta T cell populations were flow-sorted out of peripheral blood mononuclear cells. Per the germline V gene, TSWWSYY is the CDR1 and QGS is the CDR2. The CDR3, cysteine through phenylalanine, is 21 amino acids long. Of all the DNA, just the CDR3 is kept, 63 bases in frame from base 1.

Overall study outcomes, separate from this receptor: Because the controlled-infection cohort was small, analysis of inter-individual variability in gammadelta T cell responses was limited. The Malian cohort was drawn from a small rural village made up mostly of one ethnic group, which limits generalizability. Vdelta2-negative gammadelta TCR repertoires from Malian children appeared more clonally expanded, less diverse and less shared than those of Australian children. Vgamma9/Vdelta2+ TCR repertoires showed a highly stable polyclonal repertoire over time and infection, with many inter-individual overlapping TCRgamma sequences. In Vdelta2-negative gammadelta TCR repertoires, which were largely Vdelta1+, repeated controlled infections appeared to drive waves of new clonotype selection.

The J segment was not called; the V segment is TRDV1; the D segment call TRDD3 is taken from the table without a DNA check. The sequence derives from a pool of human donors (malaria-infected and uninfected, not separated). Sequenced material: gamma-delta T cells from blood. The CDR3 corresponds to CALGGRLLLFGGPEVTAQLFF. The nucleotides are TGTGCTCTTGGGGGTCGACTCCTACTGTTTGGGGGGCCGGAGGTGACAGCACAACTCTTCTTC.